A selection of T cell receptor beta chains follows, all from one sample in a study of CD8 T cells in Susac syndrome. Each CDR3 protein gets one entry after TCRdb re-called the immunoSEQ multiplex PCR reads with MiXCR. The data contain some 180,000 distinct CDR3 sequences, around 94% of them seen just once; the ten biggest clones take up around 0.094%. The sample taken for sequencing was CD4+ T cells from PBMCs. These receptor sequences come from a human donor with Susac syndrome. CDR3s include the opening cysteine and the closing phenylalanine or tryptophan. D genes are given only for firm matches. Size tells how often a clone was seen (once, few, many) or the class of an expanded clone, and some rows leave it out.

abundance,j_gene,v_gene,d_gene,CDR3nt,CDR3aa
.,TRBJ1-4,TRBV25-1,.,TGTGCCAGCAGTGAATTTGGGGTAGAGACTAATGAAAAACTGTTTTTT,CASSEFGVETNEKLFF
.,TRBJ2-4,TRBV28,.,TGTGCCAGCAGCAGGGACACAAACATTCAGTACTTC,CASSRDTNIQYF
.,TRBJ1-2,TRBV7-2,TRBD1,TGTGCCAGCAGCTTCGGACAGGCGCGATCTAGCTATGGCTACACCTTC,CASSFGQARSSYGYTF
.,TRBJ2-5,TRBV25-1,.,TGTGCCAGCAGTGGCCGTGGCAGGGGAAGGGGGCAAGAGACCCAGTACTTC,CASSGRGRGRGQETQYF
.,TRBJ2-7,TRBV30,.,TGTGCCTGGAGTGTACAATTAAGGGACGGCGAGCAGTACTTC,CAWSVQLRDGEQYF
once,TRBJ1-4,TRBV7-9,.,TGTGCCAGCAGCTTAGGGGGAACTGATGAAAAACTGTTTTTT,CASSLGGTDEKLFF
.,TRBJ2-1,TRBV29-1,.,TGCAGCGTCCGGGGCCCCTACAATGAGCAGTTCTTC,CSVRGPYNEQFF
.,TRBJ2-2,TRBV7-8,.,TGTGCCAGCAGCAGCCCGCTGGCGGGGGCCGGGAACACCGGGGAGCTGTTTTTT,CASSSPLAGAGNTGELFF
.,TRBJ2-7,TRBV15,.,TGTGCCACCAGCAGAACCCGAGCCCGCAATTACGAGCAGTACTTC,CATSRTRARNYEQYF
.,TRBJ2-5,TRBV9,TRBD1,TGTGCCAGCAGCGTAGTTGGGGGGACAGGGGAAGAGACCCAGTACTTC,CASSVVGGTGEETQYF
.,TRBJ2-5,TRBV9,.,TGTGCCAGCAGCTCCCCCCTGGAGGGGGCGCCGGGAGAGACCCAGTACTTC,CASSSPLEGAPGETQYF
.,TRBJ1-6,TRBV2,.,TGTGCCAGCAGTGCGGGGAAGGGCTTGAGCTCACCCCTCCACTTT,CASSAGKGLSSPLHF
.,TRBJ2-7,TRBV7-2,.,TGTGCCAGCAGCCCGGCCGCAGGCTTTACGTCCTACGAGCAGTACTTC,CASSPAAGFTSYEQYF
.,TRBJ2-3,TRBV5-8,.,TGTGCCAGCAGCTTCGAGGGGACAGATACGCAGTATTTT,CASSFEGTDTQYF
.,TRBJ2-7,TRBV30,.,TGTGCCTGGAGTGTACACCTAGGAGAGCAGTACTTC,CAWSVHLGEQYF
.,TRBJ2-7,TRBV29-1,TRBD1,TGCAGCGTTCGAGGGACAGCATACAACGAGCAGTACTTC,CSVRGTAYNEQYF
.,TRBJ2-7,TRBV29-1,.,TGCAGCGTTGAAGTGCCCCCGGGACCGCCCTACGAGCAGTACTTC,CSVEVPPGPPYEQYF
once,TRBJ2-3,TRBV20-1,TRBD2,TGCAGTGCTAGTCTCAGGGAGGGAACAGATACGCAGTATTTT,CSASLREGTDTQYF
.,TRBJ2-3,TRBV4-2,.,TGTGCCAGCAGCCAAGGCAGTGGGGCAGATACGCAGTATTTT,CASSQGSGADTQYF
.,TRBJ2-5,TRBV20-1,.,TGCAGTGCTAGAGATGCTCGGGTATCAGCCATAGAGACCCAGTACTTC,CSARDARVSAIETQYF
.,TRBJ2-7,TRBV7-2,TRBD1,TGTGCCAGCAGCTTAGTGGGACAGGGCTCCTACGAGCAGTACTTC,CASSLVGQGSYEQYF
.,TRBJ1-2,TRBV29-1,.,TGCAGCGTTCTGGATACAGCTAACTATGGCTACACCTTC,CSVLDTANYGYTF
.,TRBJ2-7,TRBV3-1,.,TGTGCCAGCAGCCTTATACCGGGACCTACCTACGAGCAGTACTTC,CASSLIPGPTYEQYF
once,TRBJ1-1,TRBV30,.,TGTGCCTGGAGGGACAGCCCGAACACTGAAGCTTTCTTT,CAWRDSPNTEAFF
few,TRBJ2-7,TRBV29-1,TRBD1,TGCAGCGCCCGGGACAGGGCCCACGAGCAGTACTTC,CSARDRAHEQYF
.,TRBJ2-5,TRBV27,.,TGTGCCAGGATCCAGCGGGTGAACCAAGAGACCCAGTACTTC,CARIQRVNQETQYF
once,TRBJ2-3,TRBV12-5,TRBD2,TGTGCTAGTGGTTTGGTACTAGCGGGAGGGCCAGATACGCAGTATTTT,CASGLVLAGGPDTQYF
.,TRBJ2-1,TRBV6-1,.,TGTGCCAGCAGAGGCGTGGGGGAGAGCTCCTACAATGAGCAGTTCTTC,CASRGVGESSYNEQFF
once,TRBJ2-6,TRBV12-5,.,TGTGCTAGTGCCCCGTCTGGGGCCAACGTCCTGACTTTC,CASAPSGANVLTF
.,TRBJ2-2,TRBV20-1,.,TGCAGTGCTACCACTCACACCGGGGAGCTGTTTTTT,CSATTHTGELFF
.,TRBJ1-2,TRBV3-1,.,TGTGCCAGCAGCCACCTGACAGGAAACTATGGCTACACCTTC,CASSHLTGNYGYTF
.,TRBJ2-1,TRBV7-2,.,TGTGCCAGCAGCTGGGAACTGGGCGAGCAGTTCTTC,CASSWELGEQFF
.,TRBJ2-4,TRBV7-2,TRBD1,TGTGCCAGCAGCACAGAGGGACAGTCAAACATTCAGTACTTC,CASSTEGQSNIQYF
.,TRBJ1-2,TRBV20-1,.,TGCAGTGCTAGAACCCCAGGGAGAAACTATGGCTACACCTTC,CSARTPGRNYGYTF
.,TRBJ2-7,TRBV3-1,.,TGTGCCAGCAGCCAAGATCAGCGAAGAGTCGAGCAGTACTTC,CASSQDQRRVEQYF
.,TRBJ1-1,TRBV29-1,.,TGCAGCGTTAAGAGCGCCGGGGGCACTGAAGCTTTCTTT,CSVKSAGGTEAFF
.,TRBJ2-1,TRBV12-5,.,TGTGCTAGTGGTTTTGGAGGGGGAAATGAGCAGTTCTTC,CASGFGGGNEQFF
.,TRBJ2-4,TRBV27,.,TGTGCCAGCAGTTTTCGGGCTAGAGATGACATTCAGTACTTC,CASSFRARDDIQYF
.,TRBJ2-1,TRBV7-2,.,TGTGCCAGCAGCTTAACCGATCTAGAGCAGTTCTTC,CASSLTDLEQFF
.,TRBJ2-1,TRBV24-1,TRBD2,TGTGCCACCAGTACAAGCGGGAGGGACTACAATGAGCAGTTCTTC,CATSTSGRDYNEQFF
.,TRBJ1-2,TRBV29-1,.,TGCAGCGTTGAGTCCGGACATACCTATGGCTACACCTTC,CSVESGHTYGYTF
.,TRBJ2-3,TRBV3-1,.,TGTGCCAGCAGCCAAGAACTCACAGATACGCAGTATTTT,CASSQELTDTQYF
.,TRBJ2-7,TRBV2,TRBD1,TGTGCCAGCAGTGTGCATGGACAGGGAGAGGAGCAGTACTTC,CASSVHGQGEEQYF
once,TRBJ2-1,TRBV20-1,.,TGCAGTGCTAGAGCCTCAAGCTCCTACAATGAGCAGTTCTTC,CSARASSSYNEQFF